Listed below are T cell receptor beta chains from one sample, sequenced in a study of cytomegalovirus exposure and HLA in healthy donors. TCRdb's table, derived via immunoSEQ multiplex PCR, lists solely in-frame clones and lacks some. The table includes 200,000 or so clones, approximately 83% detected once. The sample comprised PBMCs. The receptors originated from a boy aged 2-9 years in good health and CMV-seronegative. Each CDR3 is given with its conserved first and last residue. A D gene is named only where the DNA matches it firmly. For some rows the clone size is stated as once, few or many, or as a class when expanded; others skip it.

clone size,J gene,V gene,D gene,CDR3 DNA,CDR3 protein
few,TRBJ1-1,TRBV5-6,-,TGTGCCAGCAGCTTGGCGGGGATATACGAAGCTTTCTTT,CASSLAGIYEAFF
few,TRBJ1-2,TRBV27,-,TGTGCCGCGGGGGTGGCCTATGGCTACACCTTC,CAAGVAYGYTF
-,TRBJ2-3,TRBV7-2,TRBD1,TGTGCCAGCAGCTTGACCAGGGGGCCGCCAGATACGCAGTATTTT,CASSLTRGPPDTQYF
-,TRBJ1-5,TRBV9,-,TGTGCCAGCAGCGCTAACCCGGGGGGGCAGCCCCAGCATTTT,CASSANPGGQPQHF
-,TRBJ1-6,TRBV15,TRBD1,TGTGCCACCAGCAGAGGACAGGGGCATAATTCACCCCTCCACTTT,CATSRGQGHNSPLHF
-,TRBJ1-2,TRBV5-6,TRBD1,TGTGCCAGCAGCGGGGACAGGAATTTCTATGGCTACACCTTC,CASSGDRNFYGYTF
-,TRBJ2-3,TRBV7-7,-,TGTGCTAGCTCCCCTTCGTCGGGGACAGATACGCAGTATTTT,CASSPSSGTDTQYF
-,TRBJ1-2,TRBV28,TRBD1,TGTGCCAGCAGTCTTAGGACAGGGGGAGCCTATGGCTACACCTTC,CASSLRTGGAYGYTF
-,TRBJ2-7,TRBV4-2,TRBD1,TGTGCCAGCAGCCATAGGACAGGGTCCTACGAGCAGTACTTC,CASSHRTGSYEQYF
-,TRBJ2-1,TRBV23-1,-,TGCGCCAGCAGTCAATCGGCAGGCGGGAATGAGCAGTTCTTC,CASSQSAGGNEQFF
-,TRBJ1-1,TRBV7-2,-,TGTGCCAGCAGCTCACCTGCGAGGGCTTTCTTT,CASSSPARAFF
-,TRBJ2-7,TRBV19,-,TGTGCCAGTAGTATTCAGGGATCCCACGAGCAGTACTTC,CASSIQGSHEQYF
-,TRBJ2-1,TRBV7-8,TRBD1,TGTGCCAGCACAAAGGACAGGAGCTCCTACAATGAGCAGTTCTTC,CASTKDRSSYNEQFF
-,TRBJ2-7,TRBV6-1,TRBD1,TGTGCCAGCAGTGGCCTGACAGGGAGCTCCTACGAGCAGTACTTC,CASSGLTGSSYEQYF
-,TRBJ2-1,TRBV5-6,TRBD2,TGTGCCTCCGCGGGACTAGCGGGGGTAGGGAATGAGCAGTTCTTC,CASAGLAGVGNEQFF
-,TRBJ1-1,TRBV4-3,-,TGCGCCAGCAGCCAAGATCTTGGTCCAGGGGTAGGTGACACTGAAGCTTTCTTT,CASSQDLGPGVGDTEAFF
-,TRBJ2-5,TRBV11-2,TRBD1,TGTGCCAGCAGCTTAGATGGACAGGGCGGACAGTACTTC,CASSLDGQGGQYF
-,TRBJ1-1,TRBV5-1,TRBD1,TGCGCCAGCAGACCCGGGACAGGGGGCGTTGAAGCTTTCTTT,CASRPGTGGVEAFF
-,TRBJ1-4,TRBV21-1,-,TGTGCCAGCAGCAAAGAACGAAGGGGTTTTCCCCCCAATGAAAAACTGTTTTTT,CASSKERRGFPPNEKLFF
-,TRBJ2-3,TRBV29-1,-,TGCAGCGTTGGGCCGAATACGCAGTATTTT,CSVGPNTQYF
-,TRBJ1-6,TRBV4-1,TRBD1,TGTGCCAGCAGCCAACAGGGGGCATTTTCACCCCTCCACTTT,CASSQQGAFSPLHF
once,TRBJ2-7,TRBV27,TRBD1,TGTGCCAGCAGCCCCGGATCCGGGACAGGGCGCGAGCAGTACTTC,CASSPGSGTGREQYF
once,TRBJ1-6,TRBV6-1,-,TGTGCCAGCACCACTGGCGTAGGTGAGGGTTCACCCCTCCACTTT,CASTTGVGEGSPLHF
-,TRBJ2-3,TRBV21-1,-,TGTGCCAGCAGGTTCGGGATAATAGCGGGGGGTTCGGGTACGCAGTATTTT,CASRFGIIAGGSGTQYF
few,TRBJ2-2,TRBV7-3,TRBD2,TGTGCCAGCAGCTCGACTAGCGGGGGGGAGGCCGGGGAGCTGTTTTTT,CASSSTSGGEAGELFF
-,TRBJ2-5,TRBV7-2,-,TGTGCCAGCAGCTTATCCCTCGACCAAGAGACCCAGTACTTC,CASSLSLDQETQYF
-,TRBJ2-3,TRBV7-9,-,TGTGCCAGCAGCTTAGTGGCTGATACGCAGTATTTT,CASSLVADTQYF
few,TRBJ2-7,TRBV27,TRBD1,TGTGCCAGCAGTTTATCGTCGGGGACACAGGGGTACGAGCAGTACTTC,CASSLSSGTQGYEQYF
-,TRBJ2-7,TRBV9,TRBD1,TGTGCCAGCAGCGTAGGGGACAGCTCCTACGAGCAGTACTTC,CASSVGDSSYEQYF
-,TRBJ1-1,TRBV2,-,TGTGCCAGCAGTGGTCGCTCCAGGATACGAAACACTGAAGCTTTCTTT,CASSGRSRIRNTEAFF
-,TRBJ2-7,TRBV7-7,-,TGTGCTCCCCTAACGGGTGCTCCCTACGAGCAGTACTTC,CAPLTGAPYEQYF
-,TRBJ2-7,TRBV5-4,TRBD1,TGTGCCAGCAGCTCGCCCGGGACAGCATACGAGCAGTACTTC,CASSSPGTAYEQYF
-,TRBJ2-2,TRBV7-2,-,TGTGCCAGCAGCTTCGGGGCCGGGAGCGGGGAGCTGTTTTTT,CASSFGAGSGELFF
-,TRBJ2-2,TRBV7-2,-,TGTGCCAGCAGCTTAGCGCGTAACACCGGGGAGCTGTTTTTT,CASSLARNTGELFF
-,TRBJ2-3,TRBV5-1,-,TGCGCCAGCAGCTGGAAGGGGGCAGATACGCAGTATTTT,CASSWKGADTQYF
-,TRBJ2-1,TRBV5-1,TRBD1,TGCGCCAGCAGCTCCAGACAGGGGGTTGCCTTGGATGAGCAGTTCTTC,CASSSRQGVALDEQFF
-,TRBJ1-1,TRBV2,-,TGTGCCAGCAGGCAGGACATAAACACTGAAGCTTTCTTT,CASRQDINTEAFF
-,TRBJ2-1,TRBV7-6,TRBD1,TGTGCCAGCTCCCGGACAGGGGAGGCGTACAATGAGCAGTTCTTC,CASSRTGEAYNEQFF
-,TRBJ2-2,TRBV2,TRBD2,TGTGCCAGCAGTACCGGGACTAGCGGACCCACCGGGGAGCTGTTTTTT,CASSTGTSGPTGELFF
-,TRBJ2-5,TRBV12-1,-,TGTGCCAGCAGTTCCTCACAACGACAAGAGACCCAGTACTTC,CASSSSQRQETQYF
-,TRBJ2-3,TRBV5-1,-,TGCGCCAGCAGCTTGGCAGGCTCCACAGATACGCAGTATTTT,CASSLAGSTDTQYF
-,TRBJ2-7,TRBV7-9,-,TGTGCCAGCAGCCACTCCGGGCTCTCAGCGGACTACGAGCAGTACTTC,CASSHSGLSADYEQYF
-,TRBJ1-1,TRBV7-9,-,TGTGCCAGCAGCTTGCGGAGTCACACTGAAGCTTTCTTT,CASSLRSHTEAFF